Listed here are 5 T cell receptor beta chains from one sample, sequenced in a study of blood T cell repertoires in COVID-19. The protocol was immunoSEQ multiplex PCR, while the TCRdb copy is restricted to in-frame clones and leaves out a portion. The table has about 67,000 clones, roughly nine tenths seen once; the top ten hold about 4.4%. Sequences were obtained from peripheral blood. These receptors came from a man aged 50-60 years with active COVID-19.

The chain is built from TRBV9 and TRBJ2-1, with D tentatively TRBD2 (6 bases). The germline CDR1 and CDR2 sequences are SGDLS and YYNGEE. This CDR3 comprises 15 residues. The germline V and J ends were trimmed by 0 bases and 4 bases, with 11 bases remaining between them. The CDR3 coding sequence is TGTGCCAGCAGCGTAGATGGCGGACTATACAATGAGCAGTTCTTC. This codes for CASSVDGGLYNEQFF.

The V gene is TRBV5-4, the J gene TRBJ2-5, with 11 positions matching TRBD1. Germline assignment: CDR1 SGHNT and CDR2 YYREEE (reference sequence). This CDR3 region has 17 residues. With V trimmed by 6 bases and J by 1 base, 11 bases remained unmatched. This CDR3 is CASNSPGTGGSQETQYF. CDR3 nucleotide sequence: TGTGCCAGCAACTCACCCGGGACAGGGGGATCCCAAGAGACCCAGTACTTC.

In this sample, this clone is medium-sized. The V and J genes are TRBV3-1 (or the pseudogene TRBV3-2) and TRBJ2-7, with 7 bases fitting TRBD1. Per the germline V gene, CDR1 is LGHDT and CDR2 is YNNKEL (reference sequence). This CDR3 comprises 16 residues. Trimming at V came to 1 base and at J to 1 base, leaving 7 bases not matched to a gene. CDR3 sequence: CASSQGPQGRSYEQYF. The DNA of the CDR3 is TGTGCCAGCAGCCAAGGGCCACAGGGGCGTTCCTACGAGCAGTACTTC.

This clone came up once. The gene calls are TRBV27 and TRBJ1-1; a possible D gene is TRBD1 (6 bases). This CDR3 is built from 12 residues. CDR1 is MNHEY and CDR2 is SMNVEV in the germline V gene (reference sequence). V shed 4 bases and J shed 5 bases, with 8 bases lying between them. The CDR3 coding sequence is TGTGCCAGCAGTTCACAGGGAACTGAAGCTTTCTTT. It is translated as CASSSQGTEAFF.

This clone appeared a few times. CDR3 loop: CASSPAPRQSEKLFF. The CDR3 coding sequence is TGCGCCAGCAGCCCGGCCCCGCGGCAGAGTGAAAAACTGTTTTTT. V is TRBV5-1 and J is TRBJ1-4, with D hard to call. Trimming pared 4 bases from V and 7 bases from J, leaving 17 bases between. Looked up from germline, CDR1 is SGHRS and CDR2 is YFSETQ. This CDR3 contains 15 residues.